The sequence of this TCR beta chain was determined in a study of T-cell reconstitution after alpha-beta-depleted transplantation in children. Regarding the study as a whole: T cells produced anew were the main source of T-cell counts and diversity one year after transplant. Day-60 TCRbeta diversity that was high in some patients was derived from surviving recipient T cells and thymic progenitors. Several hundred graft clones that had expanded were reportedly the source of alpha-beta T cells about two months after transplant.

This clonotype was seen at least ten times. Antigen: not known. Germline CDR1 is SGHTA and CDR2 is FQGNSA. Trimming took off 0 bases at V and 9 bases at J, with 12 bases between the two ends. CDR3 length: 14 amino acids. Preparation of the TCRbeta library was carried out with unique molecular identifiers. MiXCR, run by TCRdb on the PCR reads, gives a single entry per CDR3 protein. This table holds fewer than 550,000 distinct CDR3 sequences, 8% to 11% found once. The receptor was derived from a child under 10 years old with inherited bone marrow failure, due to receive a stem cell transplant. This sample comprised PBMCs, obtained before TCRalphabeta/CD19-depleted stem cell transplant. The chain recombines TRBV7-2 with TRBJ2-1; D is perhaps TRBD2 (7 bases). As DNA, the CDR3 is TGTGCCAGCAGCTTAGCGCTGGGGGGGGCTGAGCAGTTCTTC. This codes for CASSLALGGAEQFF.